Sequencing of this T cell receptor beta chain was carried out in a study of graft-versus-host responses after intestinal transplantation. Study-level information: Grafts that recipients had were multivisceral, liver-intestinal, or isolated intestinal transplants. Anti-thymocyte globulin served as induction for all recipients, who then took tacrolimus and steroids for approximately 3 years.

Germline loops: CDR1 SGHTA, CDR2 FQGNSA. The CDR3 loop spans 15 amino acids. V gave up 2 bases and J gave up 5 bases, with 16 bases separating them. Study observations and caveats: Those patients showing graft-donor T cell macrochimerism displayed high graft-versus-host to host-versus-graft clonal ratios in allografts. Circulating GvH clone levels at their peak were associated with HvG declines (early post-transplant).

Repertoires were generated with immunoSEQ multiplex PCR, while TCRdb's copy carries only in-frame clones and drops some. The sample records more than 90,000 clones, 85% to 95% being singletons. In regard to this clone: Its antigen is still unknown.

The rearrangement joins TRBV7-2 to TRBJ2-7, with a weak D call TRBD2 (5 bases). This clonotype originated in a human donor who received an intestinal transplant. The source was unstimulated CD8+ T cells sorted from spleen or lymph node cells, collected before intestinal transplant. The CDR3 bases are TGTGCCAGCAGCTTAATCAGCGGAGTAGCAAACGAGCAGTACTTC. Protein product: CASSLISGVANEQYF.